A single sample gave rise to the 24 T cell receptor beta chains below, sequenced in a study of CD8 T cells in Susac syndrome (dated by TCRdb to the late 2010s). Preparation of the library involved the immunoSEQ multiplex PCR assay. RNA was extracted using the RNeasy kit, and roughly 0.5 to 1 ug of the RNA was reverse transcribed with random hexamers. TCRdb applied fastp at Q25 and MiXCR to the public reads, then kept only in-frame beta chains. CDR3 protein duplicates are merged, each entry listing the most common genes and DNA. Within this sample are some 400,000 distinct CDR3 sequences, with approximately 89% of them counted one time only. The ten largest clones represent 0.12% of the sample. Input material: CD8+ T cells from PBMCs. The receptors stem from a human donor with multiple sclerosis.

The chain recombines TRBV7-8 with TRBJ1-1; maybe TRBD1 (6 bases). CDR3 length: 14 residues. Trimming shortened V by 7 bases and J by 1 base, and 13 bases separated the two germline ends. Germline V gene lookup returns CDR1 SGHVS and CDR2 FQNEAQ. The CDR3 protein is CASTPGTSNTEAFF. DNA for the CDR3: TGTGCCAGCACCCCTGGGACATCGAACACTGAAGCTTTCTTT.

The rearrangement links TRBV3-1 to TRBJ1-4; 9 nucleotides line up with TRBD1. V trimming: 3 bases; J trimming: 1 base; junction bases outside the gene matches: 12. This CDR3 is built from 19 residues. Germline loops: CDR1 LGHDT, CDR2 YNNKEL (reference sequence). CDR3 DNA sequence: TGTGCCAGCAGCCACTTTTACCCGGGACAGGGACAAACTAATGAAAAACTGTTTTTT. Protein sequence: CASSHFYPGQGQTNEKLFF. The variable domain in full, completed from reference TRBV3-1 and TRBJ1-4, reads DTAVSQTPKYLVTQMGNDKSIKCEQNLGHDTMYWYKQDSKKFLKIMFSYNNKELIINETVPNRFSPKSPDKAHLNLHINSLELGDSAVYFCASSHFYPGQGQTNEKLFFGSGTQLSVL.

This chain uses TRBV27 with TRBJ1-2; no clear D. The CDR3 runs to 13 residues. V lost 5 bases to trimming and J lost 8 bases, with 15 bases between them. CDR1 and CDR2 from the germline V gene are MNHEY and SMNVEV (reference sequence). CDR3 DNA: TGTGCCAGCAGTCACCACCCGCGGGTCGGCTACACCTTC. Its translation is CASSHHPRVGYTF.

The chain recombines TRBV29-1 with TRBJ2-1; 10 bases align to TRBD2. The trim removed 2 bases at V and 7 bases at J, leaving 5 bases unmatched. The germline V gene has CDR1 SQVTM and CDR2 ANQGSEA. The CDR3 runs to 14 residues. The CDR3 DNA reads TGCAGCGTTGAAATTAGCGGGGGGCCGAATGAGCAGTTCTTC. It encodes CSVEISGGPNEQFF.

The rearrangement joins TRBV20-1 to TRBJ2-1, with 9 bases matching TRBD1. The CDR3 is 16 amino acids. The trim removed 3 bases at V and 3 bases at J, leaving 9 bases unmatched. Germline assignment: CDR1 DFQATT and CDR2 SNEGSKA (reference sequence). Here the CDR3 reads CSASLTGGLLYNEQFF. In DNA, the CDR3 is TGCAGTGCTAGCTTGACAGGGGGACTCCTCTACAATGAGCAGTTCTTC.

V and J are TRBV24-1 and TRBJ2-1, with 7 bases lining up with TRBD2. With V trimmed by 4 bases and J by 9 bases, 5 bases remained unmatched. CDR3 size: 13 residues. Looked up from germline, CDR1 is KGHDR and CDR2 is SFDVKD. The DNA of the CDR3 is TGTGCCACCAGTGACTTCTCTAGCGGTGAGCAGTTCTTC. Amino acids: CATSDFSSGEQFF.

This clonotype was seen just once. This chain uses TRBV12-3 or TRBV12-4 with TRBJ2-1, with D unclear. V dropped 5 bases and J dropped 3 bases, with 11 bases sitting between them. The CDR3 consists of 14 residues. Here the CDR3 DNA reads TGTGCCAGCAGTACATACAGAGACTACAATGAGCAGTTCTTC. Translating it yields CASSTYRDYNEQFF.

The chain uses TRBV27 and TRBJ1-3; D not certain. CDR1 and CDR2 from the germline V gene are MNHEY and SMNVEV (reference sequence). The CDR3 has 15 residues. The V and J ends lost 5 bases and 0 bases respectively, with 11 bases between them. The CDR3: CASSKDGSSGNTIYF. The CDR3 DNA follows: TGTGCCAGCAGTAAGGACGGCAGCTCTGGAAACACCATATATTTT.

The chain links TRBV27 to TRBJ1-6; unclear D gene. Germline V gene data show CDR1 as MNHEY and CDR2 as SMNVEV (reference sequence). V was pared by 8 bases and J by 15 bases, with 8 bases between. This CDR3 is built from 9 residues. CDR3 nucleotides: TGTGCCAGCTATAAAATCCTCCACTTT. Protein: CASYKILHF.

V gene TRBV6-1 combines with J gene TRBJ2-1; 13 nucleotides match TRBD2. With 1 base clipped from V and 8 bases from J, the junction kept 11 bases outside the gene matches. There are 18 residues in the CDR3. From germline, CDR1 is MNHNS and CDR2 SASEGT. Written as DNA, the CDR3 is TGTGCCAGCAGTGAAGAAGCGGGGGGACTAGCGGGAAGCGATGAGCAGTTCTTC. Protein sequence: CASSEEAGGLAGSDEQFF.

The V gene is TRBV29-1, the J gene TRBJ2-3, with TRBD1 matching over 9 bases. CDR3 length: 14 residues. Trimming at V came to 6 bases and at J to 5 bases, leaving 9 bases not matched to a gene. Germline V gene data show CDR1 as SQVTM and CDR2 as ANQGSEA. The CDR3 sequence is CSVSPGQGKDTQYF. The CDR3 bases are TGCAGCGTCTCACCCGGACAGGGGAAAGATACGCAGTATTTT.

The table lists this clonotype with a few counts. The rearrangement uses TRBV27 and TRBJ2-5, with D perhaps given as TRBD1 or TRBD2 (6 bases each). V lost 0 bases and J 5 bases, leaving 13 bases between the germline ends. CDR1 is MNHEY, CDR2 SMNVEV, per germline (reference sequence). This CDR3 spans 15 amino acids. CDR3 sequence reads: CASSLSGGGGETQYF. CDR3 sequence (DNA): TGTGCCAGCAGTTTATCAGGGGGAGGAGGGGAGACCCAGTACTTC.

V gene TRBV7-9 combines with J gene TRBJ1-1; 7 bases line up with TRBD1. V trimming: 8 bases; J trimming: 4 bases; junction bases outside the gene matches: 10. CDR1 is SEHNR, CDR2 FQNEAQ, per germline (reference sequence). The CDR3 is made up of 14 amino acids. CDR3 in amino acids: CASGDSPMGTEAFF. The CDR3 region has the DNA TGTGCCAGCGGGGACAGTCCTATGGGCACTGAAGCTTTCTTT.

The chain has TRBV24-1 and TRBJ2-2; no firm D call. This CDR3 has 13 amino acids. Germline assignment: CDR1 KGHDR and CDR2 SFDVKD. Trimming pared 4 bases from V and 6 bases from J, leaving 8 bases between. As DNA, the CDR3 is TGTGCCACCAGTGAAAGGTCCGCCGGGGAGCTGTTTTTT. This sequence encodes CATSERSAGELFF.

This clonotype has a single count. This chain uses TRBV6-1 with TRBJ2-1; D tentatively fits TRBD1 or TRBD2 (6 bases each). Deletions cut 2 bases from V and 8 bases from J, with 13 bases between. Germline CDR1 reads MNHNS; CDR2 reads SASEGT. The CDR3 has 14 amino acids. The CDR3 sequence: CASSERRGSDEQFF. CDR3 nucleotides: TGTGCCAGCAGTGAAAGGAGGGGGTCGGATGAGCAGTTCTTC.

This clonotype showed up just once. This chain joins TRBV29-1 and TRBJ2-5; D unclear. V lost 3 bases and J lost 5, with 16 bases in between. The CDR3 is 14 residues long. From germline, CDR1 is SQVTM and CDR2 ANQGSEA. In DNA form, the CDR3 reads TGCAGCGTTGAGGCTGACTCGAATAGGGAGACCCAGTACTTC. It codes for CSVEADSNRETQYF.

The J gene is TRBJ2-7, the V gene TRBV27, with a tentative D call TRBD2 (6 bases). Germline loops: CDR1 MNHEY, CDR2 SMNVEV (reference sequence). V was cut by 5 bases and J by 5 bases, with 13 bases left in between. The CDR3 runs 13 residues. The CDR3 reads CASSPPGDHEQYF. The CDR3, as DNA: TGTGCCAGCAGTCCGCCGGGGGACCACGAGCAGTACTTC.

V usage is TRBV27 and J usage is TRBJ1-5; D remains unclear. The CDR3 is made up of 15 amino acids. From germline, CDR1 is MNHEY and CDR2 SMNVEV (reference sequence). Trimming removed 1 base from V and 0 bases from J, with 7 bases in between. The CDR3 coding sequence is TGTGCCAGCAGTTTATTCTCGGATAGCAATCAGCCCCAGCATTTT. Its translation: CASSLFSDSNQPQHF.

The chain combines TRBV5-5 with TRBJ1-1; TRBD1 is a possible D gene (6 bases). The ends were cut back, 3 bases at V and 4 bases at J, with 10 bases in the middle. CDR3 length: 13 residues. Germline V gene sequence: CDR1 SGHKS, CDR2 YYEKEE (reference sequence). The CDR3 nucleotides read TGTGCCAGCAGCTCAGGGGTAAGCACTGAAGCTTTCTTT. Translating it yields CASSSGVSTEAFF.

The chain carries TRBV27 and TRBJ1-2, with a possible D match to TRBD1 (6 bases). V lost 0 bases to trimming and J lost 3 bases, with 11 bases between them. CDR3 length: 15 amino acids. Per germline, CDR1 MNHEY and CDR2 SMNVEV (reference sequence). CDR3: CASSLSAGAYYGYTF. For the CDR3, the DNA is TGTGCCAGCAGTTTATCTGCAGGGGCCTACTATGGCTACACCTTC.

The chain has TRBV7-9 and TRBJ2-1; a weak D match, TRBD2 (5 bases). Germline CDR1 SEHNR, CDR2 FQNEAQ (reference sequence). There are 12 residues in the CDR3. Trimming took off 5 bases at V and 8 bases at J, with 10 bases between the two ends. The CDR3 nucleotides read TGTGCCAGCAGCCCCGAGAGGGATGAGCAGTTCTTC. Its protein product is CASSPERDEQFF.

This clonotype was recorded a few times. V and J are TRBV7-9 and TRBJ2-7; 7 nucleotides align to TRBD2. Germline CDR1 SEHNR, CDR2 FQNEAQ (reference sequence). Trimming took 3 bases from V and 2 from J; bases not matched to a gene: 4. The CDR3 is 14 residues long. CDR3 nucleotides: TGTGCCAGCAGCTTCCCGGGACTACCCTACGAGCAGTACTTC. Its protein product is CASSFPGLPYEQYF. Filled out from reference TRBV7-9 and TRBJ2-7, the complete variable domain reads DTGVSQNPRHKITKRGQNVTFRCDPISEHNRLYWYRQTLGQGPEFLTYFQNEAQLEKSRLLSDRFSAERPKGSFSTLEIQRTEQGDSAMYLCASSFPGLPYEQYFGPGTRLTVT.

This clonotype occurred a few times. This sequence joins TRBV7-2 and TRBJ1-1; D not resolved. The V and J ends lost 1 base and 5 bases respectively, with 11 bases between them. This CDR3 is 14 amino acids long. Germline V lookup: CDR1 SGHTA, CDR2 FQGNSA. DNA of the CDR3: TGTGCCAGCAGCTTAGGTCCCGACGGGACTGAAGCTTTCTTT. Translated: CASSLGPDGTEAFF.

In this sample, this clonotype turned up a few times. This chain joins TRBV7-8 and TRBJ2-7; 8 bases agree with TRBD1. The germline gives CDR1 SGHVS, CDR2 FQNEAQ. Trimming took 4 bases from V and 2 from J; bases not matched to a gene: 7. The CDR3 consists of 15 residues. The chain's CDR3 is CASSSDRGRAYEQYF. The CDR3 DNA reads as TGTGCCAGCAGCTCAGACAGGGGAAGAGCCTACGAGCAGTACTTC.